The present entry profiles one T cell receptor (beta chain) with its context. The data are from a study of T-cell memory formation after mild COVID-19. TCRdb ran MiXCR on the 5' RACE reads and lists one entry per CDR3 protein. The table includes roughly 560,000 distinct CDR3 sequences, around 20% detected once. Trimming took 0 bases from V and 7 from J, leaving 11 bases between them. Looked up from germline, CDR1 is LGHNA and CDR2 is YNFKEQ. The CDR3 spans 14 residues. V usage is TRBV4-2 and J usage is TRBJ2-3; no clear D. This clonotype was sampled from an adult woman who had mild COVID-19 (a few samples of this study predate the infection). Cell type and time point are not known. Sequencing used PBMCs or a T cell subset sorted from them (not recorded which). The CDR3 nucleotides read TGTGCCAGCAGCCAAGAAGGGCCAGGACATACGCAGTATTTT. This encodes CASSQEGPGHTQYF.